Below, 24 T cell receptor beta chains from the same sample are listed, as sequenced in a study of T cell responses to AZD1222 COVID-19 vaccine. Assay: immunoSEQ multiplex PCR; the TCRdb copy retains only in-frame clones and omits some. The sample shows hundreds of thousands of clones, about 94% of them seen only once. The sample consisted of peripheral blood, taken 28 days after the second AZD1222 dose. The source is an adult who received the AZD1222 COVID-19 vaccine.

The chain joins TRBV13 to TRBJ1-3, with D hard to call. V was clipped by 4 bases and J by 0 bases, with 7 bases between them. Germline V gives CDR1 PRHDT, CDR2 FYEKMQ (reference sequence). The CDR3 totals 14 residues. Here the CDR3 DNA reads TGTGCCAGCAGCTCCAGGAGCTCTGGAAACACCATATATTTT. This sequence encodes CASSSRSSGNTIYF.

V is TRBV4-2 and J is TRBJ2-5; D remains ambiguous. Germline V gene lookup returns CDR1 LGHNA and CDR2 YNFKEQ. The CDR3 covers 15 residues. V was clipped by 5 bases and J by 1 base, with 14 bases between them. The CDR3 region has the DNA TGTGCCAGCAGCGGCGCAGCTGGGTCCCAAGAGACCCAGTACTTC. Translation: CASSGAAGSQETQYF.

This chain uses TRBV6-5 with TRBJ2-7; D is unclear. Germline CDR1 MNHEY, CDR2 SVGAGI. V was shortened by 2 bases and J by 3 bases, with 11 bases between the two germline ends. This CDR3 is 14 amino acids long. The CDR3 DNA reads as TGTGCCAGCAGTTACACGGATGATCGCTACGAGCAGTACTTC. Protein sequence: CASSYTDDRYEQYF.

The chain joins TRBV25-1 to TRBJ1-5; 7 positions match TRBD1. The CDR3 loop spans 13 amino acids. The germline gives CDR1 MGHDK, CDR2 SYGVNS. V was pared by 6 bases and J by 4 bases, with 3 bases of the junction left unmatched. CDR3 sequence: CASSLTGNQPQHF. The CDR3 coding sequence is TGTGCCAGCAGCCTGACAGGGAATCAGCCCCAGCATTTT.

The genes are TRBV7-3 and TRBJ1-1; TRBD1 agrees at 8 bases. The junction had 4 bases not matched to a gene; V was cut back by 3 bases and J by 7 bases. CDR1 is SGHTA and CDR2 is FQGTGA in the germline V gene. The CDR3 extends over 13 amino acids. In nucleotides, the CDR3 is TGTGCCAGCAGCTTCGGACAGGGTAATGAAGCTTTCTTT. It codes for CASSFGQGNEAFF.

This sequence joins TRBV5-1 and TRBJ1-6; D not resolved. The CDR3 is made up of 13 amino acids. In germline, CDR1 is SGHRS, CDR2 YFSETQ. The V end lost 0 bases, the J end lost 9 bases, and 7 bases lay between the germline ends. The CDR3 spells CASSLAEGSPLHF. DNA of the CDR3: TGCGCCAGCAGCTTGGCCGAAGGTTCACCCCTCCACTTT.

This clone was observed a single time. The chain recombines TRBV19 with TRBJ1-6; tentative D call: TRBD1 (6 bases). The CDR3 runs 12 residues. CDR1 is LNHDA and CDR2 is SQIVND in the germline V gene (reference sequence). The germline V and J ends were trimmed by 9 bases and 5 bases, with 8 bases remaining between them. CDR3 loop: CASRDNNSPLHF. CDR3 in DNA: TGTGCCAGCCGGGACAATAATTCACCCCTCCACTTT. The whole variable domain, filled in from reference TRBV19 and TRBJ1-6, reads DGGITQSPKYLFRKEGQNVTLSCEQNLNHDAMYWYRQDPGQGLRLIYYSQIVNDFQKGDIAEGYSVSREKKESFPLTVTSAQKNPTAFYLCASRDNNSPLHFGNGTRLTVT.

The J gene is TRBJ2-2, the V gene TRBV29-1, with 8 nucleotides matching TRBD1. The CDR3 consists of 14 residues. Germline CDR1 and CDR2: SQVTM and ANQGSEA. V lost 6 bases and J lost 4; bases outside the gene matches: 7. CDR3 sequence reads: CSVSGGAATGELFF. DNA for the CDR3: TGCAGCGTATCAGGGGGCGCGGCCACCGGGGAGCTGTTTTTT.

A few counts support this clone. This rearrangement joins TRBV6-5 to TRBJ2-2; D is perhaps TRBD1 (5 bases). This CDR3 comprises 14 residues. Germline V gene sequence: CDR1 MNHEY, CDR2 SVGAGI. V lost 4 bases, J lost 2 bases, and 8 bases lay in between. The DNA for the CDR3 is TGTGCCAGCAGTTGGCAGGGTAACACCGGGGAGCTGTTTTTT. Its translation is CASSWQGNTGELFF.

This chain connects TRBV5-1 to TRBJ1-5; maybe TRBD1 (6 bases). CDR3 size: 14 residues. Germline V gene lookup returns CDR1 SGHRS and CDR2 YFSETQ. V lost 4 bases, J lost 4 bases, and 12 bases lay in between. This chain's CDR3 is CASSTGQLNQPQHF. CDR3 DNA: TGCGCCAGCAGCACCGGACAGCTTAATCAGCCCCAGCATTTT.

This clone occurred once. The V and J genes are TRBV2 and TRBJ1-1; TRBD1 is a possible D gene (5 bases). Between the trimmed V and J ends, which lost 8 bases and 0 bases, there was a span of 13 bases. Germline V gene sequence: CDR1 SNHLY, CDR2 FYNNEI. The CDR3 spans 14 residues. DNA of the CDR3: TGTGCCAGCTCTCTGGGGGTGATGAACACTGAAGCTTTCTTT. This codes for CASSLGVMNTEAFF.

This clone has a handful of counts. In DNA form, the CDR3 reads TGTGCCAGCAGCTCCCCCGGACAGGGATTGGAAAAACTGTTTTTT. Protein product: CASSSPGQGLEKLFF. The chain recombines TRBV11-2 with TRBJ1-4; 8 bases match TRBD1. The germline gives CDR1 SGHAT, CDR2 FQNNGV. The J segment lost 8 bases and the V segment lost 4 bases, leaving 9 bases of the junction unmatched. There are 15 residues in the CDR3.

The chain carries TRBV5-1 and TRBJ1-6; no definite D call. CDR1 is SGHRS and CDR2 is YFSETQ in the germline V gene. The CDR3 runs 16 residues. Trimming took 4 bases from V and 0 from J, leaving 11 bases between them. Here the CDR3 reads CASSKAASSYNSPLHF. The CDR3 nucleotides read TGCGCCAGCAGCAAGGCGGCGAGCTCCTATAATTCACCCCTCCACTTT.

The CDR3 region is CASSYSYNSPLHF. DNA for the CDR3: TGTGCCAGCAGCTACAGCTATAATTCACCCCTCCACTTT. The chain employs TRBV6-4 and TRBJ1-6; D is undetermined. Germline V gene sequence: CDR1 MRHNA, CDR2 SNTAGT. V lost 6 bases and J lost 3, with 6 bases in between. The CDR3 is 13 residues long.

CDR3 residues: CASSDQANGELFF. Here the CDR3 DNA reads TGTGCCAGCAGTGACCAAGCAAACGGGGAGCTGTTTTTT. This sequence joins TRBV6-4 and TRBJ2-2; D remains unclear. From germline, CDR1 is MRHNA and CDR2 SNTAGT. CDR3 size: 13 residues. Trimming pared 2 bases from V and 7 bases from J, leaving 8 bases between.

The rearrangement joins TRBV14 to TRBJ2-7; TRBD1 is a possible D gene (6 bases). This CDR3 contains 18 residues. Germline-derived CDR1 and CDR2 are SGHDN and FVKESK. V was shortened by 2 bases and J by 2 bases, with 22 bases between the two germline ends. CDR3 sequence (DNA): TGTGCCAGCAGCCAAACTTGGAACAGGGCTGGTCCCCCCTACGAGCAGTACTTC. It specifies CASSQTWNRAGPPYEQYF.

The rearrangement uses TRBV30 and TRBJ1-2; a possible D gene is TRBD1 (6 bases). The length of the CDR3 is 14 residues. V dropped 3 bases and J dropped 7 bases, with 18 bases sitting between them. The germline gives CDR1 GTSNPN, CDR2 SVGIG (reference sequence). CDR3 protein: CAWRGAGFSTGYTF. CDR3 nucleotides: TGTGCCTGGAGGGGGGCGGGGTTTTCCACTGGCTACACCTTC.

V and J are TRBV6-5 and TRBJ2-5, with a tentative D call TRBD2 (6 bases). The V end was cut by 6 bases, the J end by 4 bases, with 12 bases between. The CDR3 has 13 residues. Germline V gene sequence: CDR1 MNHEY, CDR2 SVGAGI. CDR3 region: CASRTRGRETQYF. Written as DNA, the CDR3 is TGTGCCAGCAGGACTAGGGGCCGAGAGACCCAGTACTTC.

The chain links TRBV10-2 to TRBJ2-7; D not certain. Per the germline V gene, CDR1 is WSHSY and CDR2 is SAAADI. V lost 7 bases and J 3 bases, leaving 16 bases between the germline ends. This CDR3 has 14 amino acids. CDR3 region: CASTLTASGYEQYF. The CDR3 bases are TGCGCCAGCACTCTGACGGCCTCAGGCTACGAGCAGTACTTC.

The rearrangement uses TRBV9 and TRBJ2-1; a weak D match, TRBD2 (5 bases). The CDR3 spans 13 residues. Germline CDR1 and CDR2: SGDLS and YYNGEE. Trimming stripped 2 bases from V and 2 bases from J, with 5 bases between. The CDR3: CASSVRAYNEQFF. CDR3 coding DNA: TGTGCCAGCAGCGTGAGGGCCTACAATGAGCAGTTCTTC.

The V gene is TRBV3-1 (or the pseudogene TRBV3-2), the J gene TRBJ1-1; no firm D call. The germline V gene encodes CDR1 LGHDT and CDR2 YNNKEL (reference sequence). V gave up 6 bases and J gave up 1 base, with 12 bases separating them. The CDR3 spans 14 residues. CDR3 region: CASSIGLENTEAFF. Written as DNA, the CDR3 is TGTGCCAGCAGTATAGGGTTGGAGAACACTGAAGCTTTCTTT.

The chain recombines TRBV27 with TRBJ2-1; D is unresolved. V gave up 5 bases and J gave up 2 bases, with 4 bases separating them. The CDR3 runs 12 residues. Germline CDR1 MNHEY, CDR2 SMNVEV (reference sequence). CDR3 sequence: CASSPPYNEQFF. Written as DNA, the CDR3 is TGTGCCAGCAGTCCCCCCTACAATGAGCAGTTCTTC.

The rearrangement uses TRBV19 and TRBJ2-1; D might be TRBD2 (6 bases). The CDR3 has 15 amino acids. V was clipped by 3 bases and J by 2 bases, with 11 bases between them. CDR1 and CDR2 from the germline V gene are LNHDA and SQIVND (reference sequence). CDR3 nucleotides: TGTGCCAGTAGTATCCTTGGGGGGACCTACAATGAGCAGTTCTTC. It yields the protein CASSILGGTYNEQFF.

This clone was seen just once. The chain employs TRBV9 and TRBJ1-6; D gene unclear. V was pared by 0 bases and J by 10 bases, with 11 bases between. Per germline, CDR1 SGDLS and CDR2 YYNGEE. The CDR3 sequence is 14 residues long. The CDR3 loop is CASSVEMELSPLHF. The CDR3 region has the DNA TGTGCCAGCAGCGTAGAAATGGAACTGTCACCCCTCCACTTT.